This T cell receptor (beta chain) was retrieved from a study of T cell responses to AZD1222 COVID-19 vaccine. Germline assignment: CDR1 LNHDA and CDR2 SQIVND (reference sequence). This CDR3 has 16 amino acids. Trimming cost V 5 bases and J 4 bases, with 18 bases left between them. Measured with immunoSEQ multiplex PCR; TCRdb has only the in-frame clones, and not every one. The data show about 150,000 clones, with roughly 90% seen just once and 5% to 6% held by the top ten. Findings of the study overall: A reported finding is that nearly half of spike-specific TCRs target unmutated variant regions. Repertoires were obtained solely post-peak T cell response. Baseline antibody screening turned up just a handful of seropositive AZD1222 recipients.

With regard to this clone: Its antigen is unknown.

The TCR sequence derives from an adult in good health. This specimen was peripheral blood, taken on day 0 of MenACWY control vaccination. The chain recombines TRBV19 with TRBJ1-5, with D tentatively TRBD1 (5 bases). Written as DNA, the CDR3 is TGTGCCAGTAGTGAGGGGCGTGGGCAGTTTAATCAGCCCCAGCATTTT. Residues: CASSEGRGQFNQPQHF.